Here is one T cell receptor (beta chain) with its context. Its antigen is unidentified. Reverse transcription of all isolated RNA meant that expressed TCRB transcripts were sequenced. Profiled with immunoSEQ multiplex PCR; TCRdb holds only in-frame clones, not every one. The data hold a few hundred thousand clones, with roughly 14% observed a single time. The data derive from a study of beta chain features in type 1 diabetes. J was trimmed by 2 bases and V by 5 bases; bases with no gene match: 2. Germline V lookup: CDR1 LNHDA, CDR2 SQIVND (reference sequence). The CDR3 has 15 residues. Study conclusions and caveats: All four CD4+ subsets from Type 1 diabetes patients carried moderately but significantly shorter TCRB CDR3s.

This rearrangement joins TRBV19 to TRBJ2-5; 13 bases line up with TRBD2. Specimen: naive CD4+ T cells from blood. The sequence was obtained from a young man with type 1 diabetes. This chain's CDR3 is CASSPGLAGQETQYF. CDR3 sequence (DNA): TGTGCCAGTAGTCCGGGACTAGCGGGACAAGAGACCCAGTACTTC.